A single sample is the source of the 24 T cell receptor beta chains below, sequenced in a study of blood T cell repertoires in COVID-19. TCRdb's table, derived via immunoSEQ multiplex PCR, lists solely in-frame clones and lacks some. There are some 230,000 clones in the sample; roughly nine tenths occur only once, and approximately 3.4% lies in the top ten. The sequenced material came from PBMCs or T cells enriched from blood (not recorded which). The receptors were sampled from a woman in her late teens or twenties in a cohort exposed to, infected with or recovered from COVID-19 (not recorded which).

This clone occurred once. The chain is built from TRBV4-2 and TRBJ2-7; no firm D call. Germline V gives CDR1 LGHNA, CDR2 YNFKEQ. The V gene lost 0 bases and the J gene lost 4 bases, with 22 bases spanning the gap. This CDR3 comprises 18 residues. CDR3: CASSQEVLGSGMPYEQYF. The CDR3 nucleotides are TGTGCCAGCAGCCAAGAGGTGTTGGGCTCCGGAATGCCATACGAGCAGTACTTC.

This chain's CDR3 is CATSEPGLEWSGELFF. The CDR3 nucleotides read TGTGCCACCAGTGAGCCGGGACTAGAGTGGTCGGGGGAGCTGTTTTTT. J is TRBJ2-2 and V is TRBV24-1, with 8 nucleotides matching TRBD2. Trimming cost V 4 bases and J 8 bases; bases outside gene matches: 11. Germline CDR1 KGHDR, CDR2 SFDVKD. The CDR3 sequence is 16 residues long.

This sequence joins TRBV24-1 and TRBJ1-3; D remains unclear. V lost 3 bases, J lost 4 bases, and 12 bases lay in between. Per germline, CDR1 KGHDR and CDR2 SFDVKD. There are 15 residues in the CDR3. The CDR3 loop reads CATSDGGSTGNTIYF. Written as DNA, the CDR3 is TGTGCCACCAGTGATGGAGGGAGCACCGGAAACACCATATATTTT.

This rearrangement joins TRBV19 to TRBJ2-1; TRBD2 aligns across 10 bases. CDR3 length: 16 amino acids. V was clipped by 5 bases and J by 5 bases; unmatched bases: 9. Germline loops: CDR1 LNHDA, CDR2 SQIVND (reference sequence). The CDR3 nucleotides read TGTGCCAGTAGTCCCCGTAGCGGGAGGAAGGACAATGAGCAGTTCTTC. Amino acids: CASSPRSGRKDNEQFF.

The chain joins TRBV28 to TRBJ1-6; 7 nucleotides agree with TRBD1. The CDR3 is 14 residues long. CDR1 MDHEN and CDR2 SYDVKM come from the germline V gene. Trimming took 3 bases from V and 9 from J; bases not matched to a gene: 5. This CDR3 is CASSFVTGSSPLHF. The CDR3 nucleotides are TGTGCCAGCAGTTTCGTGACAGGGTCTTCACCCCTCCACTTT.

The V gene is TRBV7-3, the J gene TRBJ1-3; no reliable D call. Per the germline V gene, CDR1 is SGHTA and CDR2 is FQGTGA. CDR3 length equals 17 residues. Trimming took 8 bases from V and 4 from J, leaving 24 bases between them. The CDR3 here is CASARWAAGEEGNTIYF. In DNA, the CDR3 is TGTGCCAGCGCCAGGTGGGCAGCCGGGGAGGAAGGAAACACCATATATTTT.

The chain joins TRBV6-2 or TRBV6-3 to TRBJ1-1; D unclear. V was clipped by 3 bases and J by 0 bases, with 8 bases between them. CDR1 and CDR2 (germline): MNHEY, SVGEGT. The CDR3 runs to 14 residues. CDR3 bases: TGTGCCAGCAGTTATTCCTATTTGAACACTGAAGCTTTCTTT. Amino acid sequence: CASSYSYLNTEAFF.

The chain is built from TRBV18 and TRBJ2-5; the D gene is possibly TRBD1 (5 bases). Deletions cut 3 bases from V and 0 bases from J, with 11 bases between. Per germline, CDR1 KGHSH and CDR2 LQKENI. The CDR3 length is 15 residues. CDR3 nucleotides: TGTGCCAGCTCACCCCGGGTAGGGGACCAAGAGACCCAGTACTTC. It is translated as CASSPRVGDQETQYF.

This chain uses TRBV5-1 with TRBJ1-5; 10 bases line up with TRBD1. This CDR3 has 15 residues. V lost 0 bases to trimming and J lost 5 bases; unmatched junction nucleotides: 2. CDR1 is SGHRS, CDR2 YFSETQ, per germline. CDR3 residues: CASSLGGTGDQPQHF. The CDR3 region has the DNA TGCGCCAGCAGCTTGGGTGGGACAGGGGATCAGCCCCAGCATTTT.

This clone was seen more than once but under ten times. Here the CDR3 DNA reads TGCAGCGTTGGGGGCCCACAGGGAAGGGCTTTCTTT. Translating it yields CSVGGPQGRAFF. The J gene is TRBJ1-1, the V gene TRBV29-1; D possibly corresponds to TRBD1 (6 bases). Trimming left V 4 bases short and J 11 bases short, with 17 bases between. The CDR3 runs 12 residues. Germline CDR1 reads SQVTM; CDR2 reads ANQGSEA.

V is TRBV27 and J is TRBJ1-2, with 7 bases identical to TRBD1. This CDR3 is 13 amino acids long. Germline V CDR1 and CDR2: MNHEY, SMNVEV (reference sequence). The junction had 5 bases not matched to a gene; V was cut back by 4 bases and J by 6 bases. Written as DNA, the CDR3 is TGTGCCAGCAGTTACGACAGGGAAAATGGCTACACCTTC. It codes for CASSYDRENGYTF.

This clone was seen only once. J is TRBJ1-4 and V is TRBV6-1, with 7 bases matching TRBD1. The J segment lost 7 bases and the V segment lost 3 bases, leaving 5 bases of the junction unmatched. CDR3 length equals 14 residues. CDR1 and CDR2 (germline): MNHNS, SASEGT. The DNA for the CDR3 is TGTGCCAGCAGTGAGGCCGGGACAGTTGAAAAACTGTTTTTT. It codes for CASSEAGTVEKLFF.

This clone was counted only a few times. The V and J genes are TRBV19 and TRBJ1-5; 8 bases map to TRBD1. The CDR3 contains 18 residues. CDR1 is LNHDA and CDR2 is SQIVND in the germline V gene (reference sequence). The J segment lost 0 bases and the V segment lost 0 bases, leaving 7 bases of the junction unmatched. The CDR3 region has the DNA TGTGCCAGTAGTATAGATGGGCCAGGGGGCCTTAGCAATCAGCCCCAGCATTTT. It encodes CASSIDGPGGLSNQPQHF.

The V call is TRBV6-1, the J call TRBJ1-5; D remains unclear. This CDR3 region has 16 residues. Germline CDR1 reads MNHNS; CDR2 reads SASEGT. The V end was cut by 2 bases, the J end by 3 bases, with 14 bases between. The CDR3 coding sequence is TGTGCCAGCAGTGAACCTCCCTTAGCTCCCAATCAGCCCCAGCATTTT. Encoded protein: CASSEPPLAPNQPQHF.

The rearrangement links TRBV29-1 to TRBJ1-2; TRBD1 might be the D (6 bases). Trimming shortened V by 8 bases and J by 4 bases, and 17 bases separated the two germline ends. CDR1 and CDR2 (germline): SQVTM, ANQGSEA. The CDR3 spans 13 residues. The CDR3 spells CSLTREQGYGYTF. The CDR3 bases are TGCAGCCTAACCCGAGAACAGGGCTATGGCTACACCTTC.

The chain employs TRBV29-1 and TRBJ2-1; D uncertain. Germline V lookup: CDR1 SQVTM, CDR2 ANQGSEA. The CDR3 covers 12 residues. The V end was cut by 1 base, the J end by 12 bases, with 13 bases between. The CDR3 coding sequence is TGCAGCGTTGAAGTCCCCCCCGGTGGGCAGTTCTTC. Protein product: CSVEVPPGGQFF.

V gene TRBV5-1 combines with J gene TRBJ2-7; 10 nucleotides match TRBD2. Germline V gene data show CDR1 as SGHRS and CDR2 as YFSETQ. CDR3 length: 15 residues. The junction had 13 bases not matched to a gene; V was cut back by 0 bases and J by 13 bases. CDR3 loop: CASSLVSGRPRQNYF. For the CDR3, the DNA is TGCGCCAGCAGCTTGGTTAGCGGGAGGCCCCGGCAGAACTACTTC.

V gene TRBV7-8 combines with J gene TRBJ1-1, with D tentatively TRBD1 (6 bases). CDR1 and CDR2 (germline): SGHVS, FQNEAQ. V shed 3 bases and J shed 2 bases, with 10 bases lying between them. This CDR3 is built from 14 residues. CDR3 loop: CASSLGRGNTEAFF. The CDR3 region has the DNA TGTGCCAGCAGCTTGGGCAGGGGAAACACTGAAGCTTTCTTT.

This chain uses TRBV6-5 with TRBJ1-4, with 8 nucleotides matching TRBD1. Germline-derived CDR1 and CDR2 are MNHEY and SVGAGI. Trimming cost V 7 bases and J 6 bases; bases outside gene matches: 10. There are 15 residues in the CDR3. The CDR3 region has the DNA TGTGCCAGCACACCGGACAGGGATGGGTATGAAAAACTGTTTTTT. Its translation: CASTPDRDGYEKLFF.

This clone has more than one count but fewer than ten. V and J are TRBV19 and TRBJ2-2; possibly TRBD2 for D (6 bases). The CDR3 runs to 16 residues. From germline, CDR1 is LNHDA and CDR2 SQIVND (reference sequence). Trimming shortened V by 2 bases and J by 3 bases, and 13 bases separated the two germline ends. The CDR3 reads CASSIRGGGHTGELFF. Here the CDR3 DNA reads TGTGCCAGTAGTATACGGGGTGGAGGGCACACCGGGGAGCTGTTTTTT.

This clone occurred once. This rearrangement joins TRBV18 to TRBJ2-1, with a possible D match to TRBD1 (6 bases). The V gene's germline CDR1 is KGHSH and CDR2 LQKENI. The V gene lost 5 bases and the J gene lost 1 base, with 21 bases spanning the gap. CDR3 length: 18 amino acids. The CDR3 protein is CASSSLSGEGVSYNEQFF. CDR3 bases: TGTGCCAGCTCATCACTTTCAGGGGAAGGGGTTTCCTACAATGAGCAGTTCTTC.

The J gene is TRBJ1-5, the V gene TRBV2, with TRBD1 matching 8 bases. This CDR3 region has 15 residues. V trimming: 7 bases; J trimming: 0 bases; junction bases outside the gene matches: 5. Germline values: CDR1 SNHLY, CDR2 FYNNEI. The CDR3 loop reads CASKRDRYSNQPQHF. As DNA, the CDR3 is TGTGCCAGCAAAAGGGACAGGTATAGCAATCAGCCCCAGCATTTT.

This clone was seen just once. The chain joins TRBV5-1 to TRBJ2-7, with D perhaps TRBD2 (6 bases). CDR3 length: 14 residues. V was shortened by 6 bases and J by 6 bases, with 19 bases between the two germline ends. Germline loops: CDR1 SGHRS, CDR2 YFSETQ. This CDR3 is CASTNFGGSSEQYF. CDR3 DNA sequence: TGCGCCAGCACCAACTTCGGAGGGTCCAGCGAGCAGTACTTC.

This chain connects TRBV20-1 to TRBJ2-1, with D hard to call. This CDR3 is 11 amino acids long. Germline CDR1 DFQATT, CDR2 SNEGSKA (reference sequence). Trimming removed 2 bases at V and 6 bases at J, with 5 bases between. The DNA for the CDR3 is TGCAGTGCTAGAACCAGCAATGAGCAGTTCTTC. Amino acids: CSARTSNEQFF.